This TCR beta chain was sequenced in a study of cytomegalovirus exposure and HLA in healthy donors. In the study overall: Of approximately 400 genotyped donors, 70% to 85% clustered with self-reported Caucasian donors.

PCR employed 60 Vbeta and 13 Jbeta primers. TCRdb's table, derived via immunoSEQ multiplex PCR, lists solely in-frame clones and lacks some. The table shows about 140,000 clones, with around 57% occurring only once. CDR3 length: 13 amino acids. Germline-derived CDR1 and CDR2 are SGHTA and FQGTGA. V trimming: 5 bases; J trimming: 11 bases; junction bases outside the gene matches: 8. The chain couples TRBV7-3 to TRBJ2-1; TRBD2 matches at 8 bases. The material sequenced was PBMCs. This receptor was obtained from a male donor in good health and CMV-seronegative. In DNA form, the CDR3 reads TGTGCCAGCAGCGCCCGAAGCGGGGGCCAGCAGTTCTTC. This codes for CASSARSGGQQFF.